This T cell receptor (beta chain) emerged from a study of cytomegalovirus exposure and HLA in healthy donors. PCR amplification relied on 60 Vbeta primers (plus 13 Jbeta primers). TCRdb keeps only in-frame clones here, not all; method: immunoSEQ multiplex PCR. This table holds approximately 120,000 clones, about 70% found once. The germline V gene encodes CDR1 SGDLS and CDR2 YYNGEE. V was shortened by 3 bases and J by 11 bases, with 11 bases between the two germline ends. This CDR3 contains 12 residues. The study, taken as a whole, reports: Indistinguishable V segments such as TRBV6-2 and TRBV6-3 were excluded.

This clone was counted between two and nine times. Antigen specificity is unknown. The source of this sequence is a human donor in good health. Sequencing input: PBMCs. The rearrangement joins TRBV9 to TRBJ1-4, with unresolved D. CDR3 sequence (DNA): TGTGCCAGCAGCGGCCCGGACTCGAAACTGTTTTTT. Amino acids: CASSGPDSKLFF.